Presented here are 24 T cell receptor beta chains from one specimen sequenced in a study of T cell therapy after organ transplantation. Regarding time point: 20-29 weeks after completion of therapy. Generated by immunoSEQ multiplex PCR, the TCRdb table keeps only in-frame clones and is missing some. Of about 3,600 clones in the sample, 55% to 70% were seen once. No cognate antigen is known for these TCRs. The sequencing here drew on CD8+ T cells from blood, taken after autologous CMV-specific T cell therapy. The receptors stem from a human patient who had received a solid organ transplant and had CMV disease. The T cells may partly be graft donor cells.

The genes are TRBV14 and TRBJ2-3; 7 nucleotides align to TRBD1. Germline-derived CDR1 and CDR2 are SGHDN and FVKESK. Trimming cost V 2 bases and J 2 bases; bases outside gene matches: 13. The CDR3 runs 18 residues. The DNA of the CDR3 is TGTGCCAGCAGCCAACCCTCATGGGACAGCCAAATCACAGATACGCAGTATTTT. Its protein product is CASSQPSWDSQITDTQYF.

V and J are TRBV7-6 and TRBJ2-1, with D perhaps TRBD2 (6 bases). The V and J ends lost 1 base and 0 bases respectively, with 13 bases between them. This CDR3 is built from 17 residues. CDR1 SGHVS and CDR2 FNYEAQ come from the germline V gene. The CDR3 DNA reads as TGTGCCAGCAGCTTAGGGGTAGCGGAAAGCTCCTACAATGAGCAGTTCTTC. Protein sequence: CASSLGVAESSYNEQFF.

The V gene is TRBV9, the J gene TRBJ2-5, with D perhaps matching TRBD1 (6 bases). The V and J ends lost 6 bases and 4 bases respectively, with 16 bases between them. The CDR3 has 14 amino acids. Germline V gene sequence: CDR1 SGDLS, CDR2 YYNGEE. The CDR3: CASTRQAVPETQYF. The CDR3 DNA reads as TGTGCCAGCACCCGACAGGCCGTACCAGAGACCCAGTACTTC.

By share, this clone counts as medium-sized. The chain uses TRBV7-3 and TRBJ1-1; D is uncertain. The germline CDR1 and CDR2 sequences are SGHTA and FQGTGA. Trimming took 2 bases from V and 0 from J, leaving 4 bases between them. The CDR3 has 13 residues. CDR3 loop: CASSLELNTEAFF. The CDR3 DNA reads as TGTGCCAGCAGCTTAGAACTGAACACTGAAGCTTTCTTT.

The gene calls are TRBV6-6 and TRBJ2-1; 7 bases line up with TRBD1. V trimming: 4 bases; J trimming: 4 bases; junction bases outside the gene matches: 10. Germline loops: CDR1 MNHNY, CDR2 SVGAGI (reference sequence). This CDR3 region has 16 residues. In DNA, the CDR3 is TGTGCCAGCAGTTTCTCCGGGACAGCGCCTTACAATGAGCAGTTCTTC. Protein sequence: CASSFSGTAPYNEQFF.

Only a few counts were recorded for this clone. The chain links TRBV7-9 to TRBJ2-7; D not certain. CDR3 length: 13 residues. Germline lookup yields CDR1 SEHNR and CDR2 FQNEAQ (reference sequence). Trimming cost V 5 bases and J 0 bases, with 8 bases left between them. The CDR3 loop reads CASSRGSSYEQYV. The CDR3 nucleotides read TGTGCCAGCAGCCGTGGGTCCTCCTACGAGCAGTACGTC.

This chain joins TRBV29-1 and TRBJ2-5, with D possibly matching TRBD2 (5 bases). The germline V and J ends were trimmed by 0 bases and 2 bases, with 10 bases remaining between them. There are 14 residues in the CDR3. Germline V gene data show CDR1 as SQVTM and CDR2 as ANQGSEA. CDR3: CSVEDGEWQETQYF. CDR3 bases: TGCAGCGTTGAAGATGGGGAGTGGCAAGAGACCCAGTACTTC.

This sequence joins TRBV5-2 and TRBJ1-2; the D call in the table, TRBD1, was not verified against the DNA. TRBV5-2 is shown as a pseudogene. The CDR3 consists of 11 residues. CDR3 sequence: CASSLYSGYTF. In DNA, the CDR3 is TGTGCCAGCAGCTTATACAGTGGCTACACCTTC.

The chain uses TRBV7-2 and TRBJ2-1; 13 positions agree with TRBD2. The CDR3 has 14 residues. J lost 8 bases, V lost 5 bases, and 3 bases had no gene match. CDR1 and CDR2 (germline): SGHTA, FQGNSA. CDR3 amino acids: CASSRTSGRHEQFF. The CDR3 DNA reads as TGTGCCAGCAGCCGGACTAGCGGGAGACATGAGCAGTTCTTC.

There are a few counts of this clone. The V gene is TRBV20-1, the J gene TRBJ1-2; D gene ambiguous. V was shortened by 5 bases and J by 7 bases, with 5 bases between the two germline ends. The CDR3 is 9 residues long. Germline loops: CDR1 DFQATT, CDR2 SNEGSKA (reference sequence). CDR3 sequence: CSALTGYTF. The DNA of the CDR3 is TGCAGTGCTTTGACTGGCTACACCTTC.

The J gene is TRBJ2-7, the V gene TRBV6-6; D is uncertain. Trimming shortened V by 5 bases and J by 5 bases, and 10 bases separated the two germline ends. The CDR3 runs to 12 residues. Per germline, CDR1 MNHNY and CDR2 SVGAGI (reference sequence). The CDR3 protein is CASSPKGDEQYF. The CDR3 DNA is TGTGCCAGCAGTCCCAAAGGTGACGAGCAGTACTTC.

This chain connects TRBV5-1 to TRBJ2-3; 7 bases fit TRBD2. This CDR3 has 17 residues. V lost 4 bases to trimming and J lost 3 bases; unmatched junction nucleotides: 14. Per germline, CDR1 SGHRS and CDR2 YFSETQ. CDR3 sequence (DNA): TGCGCCAGCAGCCCTGGGATGGTAGCGGGCTCGACAGATACGCAGTATTTT. As protein: CASSPGMVAGSTDTQYF.

The chain is built from TRBV4-1 and TRBJ1-1; maybe TRBD1 (5 bases). CDR3 length: 15 amino acids. The germline CDR1 and CDR2 sequences are MGHRA and YSYEKL. The V and J ends lost 2 bases and 1 base respectively, with 11 bases between them. The CDR3 DNA is TGCGCCAGCAGCCAAAAAGCAGGGCAGAACACTGAAGCTTTCTTT. It yields the protein CASSQKAGQNTEAFF.

The chain combines TRBV19 with TRBJ1-1; D is uncertain. V was trimmed by 6 bases and J by 0 bases, leaving 8 bases between them. The CDR3 loop spans 13 amino acids. From germline, CDR1 is LNHDA and CDR2 SQIVND (reference sequence). The CDR3, as DNA: TGTGCCAGTAGACTAGGAGTGAACACTGAAGCTTTCTTT. Its translation is CASRLGVNTEAFF.

This sequence joins TRBV7-9 and TRBJ2-1, with D perhaps being TRBD1 or TRBD2 (6 bases each). Germline V gene lookup returns CDR1 SEHNR and CDR2 FQNEAQ (reference sequence). CDR3 length: 17 residues. Trimming pared 4 bases from V and 0 bases from J, leaving 16 bases between. CDR3 region: CASSSLERGASYNEQFF. For the CDR3, the DNA is TGTGCCAGCAGCTCCCTGGAGAGGGGGGCCTCCTACAATGAGCAGTTCTTC.

Here the CDR3 DNA reads TGTGCCAGCAGCCAATCGGCGAGGGTAATCGGCAATCAGCCCCAGCATTTT. Residues: CASSQSARVIGNQPQHF. This chain uses TRBV16 with TRBJ1-5; D ambiguous. V gave up 0 bases and J gave up 2 bases, with 14 bases separating them. CDR3 length: 17 amino acids. The germline V gene has CDR1 KGHSY and CDR2 FQNENV.

V is TRBV30 and J is TRBJ1-6; D unresolved. The germline gives CDR1 GTSNPN, CDR2 SVGIG (reference sequence). Trimming removed 6 bases from V and 5 bases from J, with 11 bases in between. The CDR3 contains 13 residues. CDR3 nucleotides: TGTGCCTGTACCCACACCCATAATTCACCCCTCCACTTT. Protein product: CACTHTHNSPLHF. The full variable domain, its missing parts supplied by reference TRBV30 and TRBJ1-6, is SQTIHQWPATLVQPVGSPLSLECTVEGTSNPNLYWYRQAAGRGLQLLFYSVGIGQISSEVPQNLSASRPQDRQFILSSKKLLLSDSGFYLCACTHTHNSPLHFGNGTRLTVT.

The chain recombines TRBV11-2 with TRBJ2-1, with 16 bases lining up with TRBD2. The V gene end was trimmed by 3 bases and the J gene end by 1 base; junction bases not matched to a gene: 0. CDR3 size: 17 residues. Germline V gives CDR1 SGHAT, CDR2 FQNNGV. For the CDR3, the DNA is TGTGCCAGCAGCTTGGGACTAGCGGGAGGGTCCTACAATGAGCAGTTCTTC. It specifies CASSLGLAGGSYNEQFF.

The rearrangement links TRBV6-5 to TRBJ2-7; 7 nucleotides line up with TRBD2. Germline CDR1 is MNHEY and CDR2 is SVGAGI. The CDR3 extends over 14 amino acids. With 7 bases clipped from V and 1 base from J, the junction kept 7 bases outside the gene matches. The CDR3 DNA follows: TGTGCCAGCACGGGGCCGCGGGGGTCCTACGAGCAGTACGTC. Its translation: CASTGPRGSYEQYV.

The rearrangement joins TRBV7-9 to TRBJ2-5, with D unresolved. CDR3 size: 13 residues. Germline V gene data show CDR1 as SEHNR and CDR2 as FQNEAQ (reference sequence). V shed 0 bases and J shed 5 bases, with 7 bases lying between them. The CDR3: CASSLASLETQYF. In nucleotides, the CDR3 is TGTGCCAGCAGCTTAGCCAGCTTGGAGACCCAGTACTTC.

J is TRBJ1-2 and V is TRBV7-2, with TRBD1 as a possible D gene (5 bases). CDR3 size: 14 residues. The V gene lost 7 bases and the J gene lost 2 bases, with 14 bases spanning the gap. Germline-derived CDR1 and CDR2 are SGHTA and FQGNSA. Here the CDR3 DNA reads TGTGCCAGCAAAGGGCAGGGCGTAAACTATGGCTACACCTTC. It yields the protein CASKGQGVNYGYTF.

This rearrangement joins TRBV29-1 to TRBJ2-5; the match to TRBD1 covers 9 bases. V was clipped by 6 bases and J by 1 base; unmatched bases: 6. The CDR3 loop spans 14 amino acids. Germline lookup yields CDR1 SQVTM and CDR2 ANQGSEA. This CDR3 is CSVGDRDVQETQYF. The CDR3 nucleotides read TGCAGCGTGGGGGACAGGGACGTCCAAGAGACCCAGTACTTC.

The V call is TRBV11-2, the J call TRBJ2-3; 10 nucleotides agree with TRBD2. Germline V gene data show CDR1 as SGHAT and CDR2 as FQNNGV. The length of the CDR3 is 17 residues. The V and J ends lost 0 bases and 5 bases, in that order; junction bases with no gene match: 8. The CDR3 DNA reads TGTGCCAGCAGCTTAGAGAGCGGGAGGGCATGGAGAGATACGCAGTATTTT. Its translation is CASSLESGRAWRDTQYF. The full variable domain, with the rest looked up from reference TRBV11-2 and TRBJ2-3, is EAGVAQSPRYKIIEKRQSVAFWCNPISGHATLYWYQQILGQGPKLLIQFQNNGVVDDSQLPKDRFSAERLKGVDSTLKIQPAKLEDSAVYLCASSLESGRAWRDTQYFGPGTRLTVL.

This clone was observed a handful of times. J is TRBJ2-7 and V is TRBV5-5; TRBD2 might be the D (5 bases). Germline-derived CDR1 and CDR2 are SGHKS and YYEKEE (reference sequence). V was trimmed by 0 bases and J by 3 bases, leaving 13 bases between them. The CDR3 covers 15 residues. The CDR3 DNA reads as TGTGCCAGCAGCTTGGGGGCCGCGGCGGGCTACGAGCAGTACGTC. Translated, it gives CASSLGAAAGYEQYV.